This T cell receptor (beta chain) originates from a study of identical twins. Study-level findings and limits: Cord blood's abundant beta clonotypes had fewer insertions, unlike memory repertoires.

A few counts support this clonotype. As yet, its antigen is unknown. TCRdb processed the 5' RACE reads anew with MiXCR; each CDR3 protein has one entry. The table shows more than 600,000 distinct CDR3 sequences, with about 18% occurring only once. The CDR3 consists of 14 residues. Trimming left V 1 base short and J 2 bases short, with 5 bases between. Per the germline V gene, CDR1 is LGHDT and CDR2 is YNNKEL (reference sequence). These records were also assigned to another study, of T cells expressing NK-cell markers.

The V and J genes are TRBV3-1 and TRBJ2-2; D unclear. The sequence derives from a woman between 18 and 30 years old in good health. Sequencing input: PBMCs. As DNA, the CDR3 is TGTGCCAGCAGCCAAGCCCTTAACACCGGGGAGCTGTTTTTT. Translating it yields CASSQALNTGELFF. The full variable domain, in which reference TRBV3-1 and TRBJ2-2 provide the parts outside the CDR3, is DTAVSQTPKYLVTQMGNDKSIKCEQNLGHDTMYWYKQDSKKFLKIMFSYNNKELIINETVPNRFSPKSPDKAHLNLHINSLELGDSAVYFCASSQALNTGELFFGEGSRLTVL.